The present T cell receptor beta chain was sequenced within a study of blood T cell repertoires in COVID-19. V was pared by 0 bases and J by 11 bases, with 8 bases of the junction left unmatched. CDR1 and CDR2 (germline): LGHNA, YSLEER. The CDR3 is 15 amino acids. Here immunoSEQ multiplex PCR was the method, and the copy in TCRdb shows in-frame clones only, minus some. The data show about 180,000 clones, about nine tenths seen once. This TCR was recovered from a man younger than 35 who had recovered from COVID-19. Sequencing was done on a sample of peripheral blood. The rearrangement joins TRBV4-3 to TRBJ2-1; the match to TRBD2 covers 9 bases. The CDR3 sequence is CASSQDASGVTQQFF. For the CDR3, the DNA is TGCGCCAGCAGCCAAGACGCTAGCGGGGTCACTCAGCAGTTCTTC.